The rows below give T cell receptor beta chains drawn from one sample of a study of control samples from healthy donors and cancer patients. TCRdb keeps only in-frame clones here, not all; method: immunoSEQ multiplex PCR. The sample carries some 74,000 clones, approximately 94% recorded once. Sequencing was done on a sample of blood. All receptors come from a woman in her twenties or thirties in good health. Both conserved end residues are part of each CDR3. A D gene is named only where the DNA matches it firmly.

NA	TRBJ2-3	TRBV7-2	CASSRTAFSTDTQYF
NA	TRBJ1-1	TRBV4-1	CASSQPSGSIRDTEAFF
NA	TRBJ1-5	TRBV3-1/TRBV3-2	CASSQDLNQPQHF
NA	TRBJ1-2	TRBV2	CASSGANYGYTF
NA	TRBJ1-1	TRBV23-1	CASTSSGQEAFF
TRBD1	TRBJ1-5	TRBV11-3	CASSPGGPSGSNQPQHF
TRBD1	TRBJ1-2	TRBV28	CASRATGGYGYTF
NA	TRBJ1-1	TRBV5-5	CASSLGTGRNTEAFF
NA	TRBJ1-6	TRBV7-8	CASSFRGISPLHF
TRBD2	TRBJ2-1	TRBV3-1/TRBV3-2	CASSQEIRRAGGPNEQFF
NA	TRBJ2-3	TRBV7-9	CASSFLLVADTQYF
NA	TRBJ2-7	TRBV5-1	CASSAWGHSYEQYF
TRBD2	TRBJ2-1	TRBV7-9	CASSLGTSGGAKEQFF
NA	TRBJ1-1	TRBV28	CASSWGWRSITEAFF
NA	TRBJ2-3	TRBV24-1	CATSQSDTQYF
TRBD2	TRBJ2-5	TRBV14	CASSLGPGGETQYF
NA	TRBJ1-1	TRBV6-4	CASISRGVHTEAFF
TRBD1	TRBJ1-1	TRBV3-1/TRBV3-2	CASSQVPPGGGKNTEAFF
NA	TRBJ1-5	TRBV19	CASSLTNQPQHF
NA	TRBJ1-4	TRBV5-5	CASSLKGFDHVNEKLFF
NA	TRBJ1-1	TRBV2	CAASRPKEGILKAEAFF
TRBD1	TRBJ1-2	TRBV5-4	CASSFPTGGQGKGYTF
NA	TRBJ2-3	TRBV6-4	CATSGGWGTDTQYF
NA	TRBJ2-5	TRBV27	CASSSGETQYF
TRBD2	TRBJ2-1	TRBV2	CASSGGGRGAGNEQFF
NA	TRBJ2-1	TRBV28	CASSLLGQFNEQFF
NA	TRBJ1-5	TRBV2	CASNSHRVNSQPQHF
TRBD2	TRBJ2-3	TRBV11-2	CASSLVGGGDTQYF
TRBD2	TRBJ2-1	TRBV10-1	CASSRAGTNNEQFF
TRBD1	TRBJ1-5	TRBV19	CASRQGNQPQHF
NA	TRBJ2-1	TRBV30	CAWSAFRTSNEQFF
TRBD1	TRBJ1-5	TRBV7-2	CASSWKQGGDQPQHF
TRBD1	TRBJ1-6	TRBV7-8	CASSGDRVGSPLHF
NA	TRBJ2-2	TRBV27	CASSLSGSTGELFF
NA	TRBJ2-2	TRBV7-6	CASSFQGTNTGELFF
NA	TRBJ1-5	TRBV12-3/TRBV12-4	CASSFTGFQPQHF
NA	TRBJ1-2	TRBV6-1	CASSEVRGEQGGGYTF
NA	TRBJ1-5	TRBV18	CASSPPQGNQPQHF
TRBD2	TRBJ2-7	TRBV28	CASSPGTSGTHEQYF
NA	TRBJ1-4	TRBV30	CAWSLLNGVNEKLFF
NA	TRBJ1-3	TRBV19	CASRGAGNTIYF